Listed below are T cell receptor beta chains from one sample, sequenced in a study of cytomegalovirus exposure and HLA in healthy donors. Profiling relied on immunoSEQ multiplex PCR, and the TCRdb table lists in-frame clones only, not all of them. This sample contains 80,000 to 100,000 clones. Material: PBMCs. Receptor source: a woman in her twenties or thirties in good health and CMV-seronegative. Both conserved end residues are part of each CDR3. The order of the fields is V gene, J gene, D gene, CDR3 DNA, CDR3 protein. D genes are given only for firm matches.

TRBV5-1	TRBJ2-1	.	TGCGCCAGCAGCTTGGAAGGGGGCTCCTACAATGAGCAGTTCTTC	CASSLEGGSYNEQFF
TRBV27	TRBJ2-1	.	TGTGCCAGCAGCATGGCGGATGCCTACAATGAGCAGTTCTTC	CASSMADAYNEQFF
TRBV5-1	TRBJ1-4	TRBD1	TGCGCCAGCAGCTTGGGACAGGGGACAACTAATGAAAAACTGTTTTTT	CASSLGQGTTNEKLFF
TRBV7-9	TRBJ2-3	.	TGTGCCAGCAGCTTCGGTACAGATACGCAGTATTTT	CASSFGTDTQYF
TRBV6-6	TRBJ2-2	TRBD1	TGTGCCAGCAGTCGACAGGGGGCGGTCACCGGGGAGCTGTTTTTT	CASSRQGAVTGELFF
TRBV6-1	TRBJ1-3	.	TGTGCCGGCTCTACCGGGTCTTCTGGAAACACCATATATTTT	CAGSTGSSGNTIYF
TRBV2	TRBJ2-1	TRBD2	TGTGCCAGCACCCGGACTAGCGGAGCATACAATGAGCAGTTCTTC	CASTRTSGAYNEQFF
TRBV19	TRBJ1-5	TRBD1	TGTGCCAGTAGTATGGACAGGGGTAGCAATCAGCCCCAGCATTTT	CASSMDRGSNQPQHF
TRBV19	TRBJ1-5	.	TGTGCCAGTAGACTAAGGGAGGGAAATCAGCCCCAGCATTTT	CASRLREGNQPQHF
TRBV2	TRBJ1-1	.	TGTGCCAGCAGCGCGCGGGACCTCGGAGCTGAAGCTTTCTTT	CASSARDLGAEAFF
TRBV7-9	TRBJ1-2	TRBD1	TGTGCCAGCAGACCCGGGACAGGGGATGGCTACACCTTC	CASRPGTGDGYTF
TRBV6-1	TRBJ1-3	.	TGTGCCATCTCCGGGACTCGGGGAAACACCATATATTTT	CAISGTRGNTIYF
TRBV9	TRBJ2-7	TRBD1	TGTGCCAGCAGCGTAGGGACAGGGGATACCTACGAGCAGTACTTC	CASSVGTGDTYEQYF
TRBV6-1	TRBJ2-1	TRBD2	TGTGCCAGCACCCATGGGAGCGGGAGAGGGAATGAGCAGTTCTTC	CASTHGSGRGNEQFF
TRBV4-2	TRBJ2-7	TRBD2	TGTGCCAGCAGCCGCTCCCGGACTAGCGGTTCCTACGAGCAGTACTTC	CASSRSRTSGSYEQYF